This TCR beta chain was recorded in a study of blood T cell repertoires in COVID-19. Study-level background: Sites in the United States, Italy and Spain provided acute and convalescent COVID-19 samples. Sources were T cells, B-cell-depleted T cells, or PBMCs; the material itself was cDNA or gDNA.

Using immunoSEQ multiplex PCR, the repertoire was profiled, and TCRdb retains in-frame clones only, with some absent. The table includes 250,000 to 300,000 clones, more than 85% detected once. Trimming left V 11 bases short and J 4 bases short, with 15 bases between. The germline gives CDR1 LNHDA, CDR2 SQIVND (reference sequence). The CDR3 consists of 13 residues. The sequence derives from a man aged 18-30 years with active or convalescent COVID-19. The sequenced sample was peripheral blood. This chain uses TRBV19 with TRBJ1-3, with D possibly being TRBD1 (6 bases). The CDR3 loop reads CASTPGAGNTIYF. The CDR3 region has the DNA TGTGCCTCTACCCCAGGGGCCGGAAACACCATATATTTT.